This T cell receptor beta chain came from a study of identical twins. Points from the study as a whole: Abundant beta clonotypes from cord blood bore fewer insertions; memory repertoires lacked this pattern.

The authors used template switching to add a universal primer site and gave cDNA unique molecular identifiers. Using its own MiXCR run on the 5' RACE reads, TCRdb lists one record per CDR3 protein. Of 400,000 to 550,000 distinct CDR3 sequences in the sample, 22% were seen once. Germline assignment: CDR1 MNHEY and CDR2 SVGAGI. The CDR3 length is 16 residues. After removal of 3 bases from V and 10 bases from J, the junction contained 15 bases not matched to a gene. A note on this clonotype: Its antigen is as yet unknown.

The same sample was also studied in work on T cells expressing NK-cell markers.

This sequence was found in a woman under 30 in good health. Sequences were obtained from CD4+ T cells sorted from blood. This chain uses TRBV6-5 with TRBJ2-1, with 7 bases fitting TRBD2. The CDR3 DNA reads TGTGCCAGCAGTTATTCCCCGACTAGCTACAGAGTGGAGCAGTTCTTC. It is translated as CASSYSPTSYRVEQFF.